This T cell receptor beta chain stems from a study of CD8 T cells in ankylosing spondylitis. Regarding the study as a whole: For ankylosing spondylitis blood, a TCR beta motif of seven to nine highly homologous variants appeared characteristic. Matched ankylosing spondylitis synovial fluid reportedly contained a significantly enriched population of disease-linked clones.

As regards this clonotype: Antigen: not known.

Libraries for TCR beta were made by quantitative 5'-RACE with molecular barcodes. TCRdb redid the calling of the 5' RACE reads with MiXCR, one entry per CDR3 protein. This table holds roughly 700,000 distinct CDR3 sequences, over 15% found once. This CDR3 comprises 15 residues. Unmatched junction bases numbered 7, after V lost 2 bases and J lost 5 bases. Looked up from germline, CDR1 is SGDLS and CDR2 is YYNGEE. The V gene is TRBV9, the J gene TRBJ2-3; 8 bases are shared with TRBD2. Material for sequencing was blood, either unsorted or a sorted T cell fraction (not recorded which). The TCR comes from a male donor with ankylosing spondylitis. For the CDR3, the DNA is TGTGCCAGCAGCGTCAGCGGGAGTGGGAGAGATACGCAGTATTTT. Protein: CASSVSGSGRDTQYF.